This TCR beta chain was documented in a study of T-cell reconstitution after alpha-beta-depleted transplantation in children. Unique molecular identifiers were incorporated during preparation of the TCRbeta library. TCRdb re-analysed the PCR reads in MiXCR, keeping a single row per CDR3 protein. The sample consists of roughly 500,000 distinct CDR3 sequences, around a third of them appearing once. CDR3 length: 15 amino acids. The germline CDR1 and CDR2 sequences are MNHEY and SMNVEV (reference sequence). V lost 6 bases, J lost 3 bases, and 16 bases lay in between. The V gene is TRBV27, the J gene TRBJ2-3, with unresolved D. This receptor was identified in a human donor who donated a stem cell graft to a child with aplastic anemia. The sequences come from PBMCs from the stem cell graft donor, collected from the stem cell graft. The CDR3 sequence is CASSFIQSLTDTQYF. The CDR3 nucleotides read TGTGCCAGCAGCTTCATCCAGAGCTTAACAGATACGCAGTATTTT.